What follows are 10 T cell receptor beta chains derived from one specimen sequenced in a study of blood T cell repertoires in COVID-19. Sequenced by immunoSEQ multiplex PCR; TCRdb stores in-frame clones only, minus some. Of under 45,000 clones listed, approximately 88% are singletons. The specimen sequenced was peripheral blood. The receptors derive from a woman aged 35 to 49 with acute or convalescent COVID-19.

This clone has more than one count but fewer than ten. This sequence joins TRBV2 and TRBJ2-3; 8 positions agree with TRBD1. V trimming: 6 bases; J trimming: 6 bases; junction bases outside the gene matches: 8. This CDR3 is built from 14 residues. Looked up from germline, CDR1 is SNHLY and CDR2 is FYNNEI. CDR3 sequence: CASRSDRAADTQYF. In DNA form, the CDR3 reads TGTGCCAGCAGATCGGACAGGGCAGCTGATACGCAGTATTTT.

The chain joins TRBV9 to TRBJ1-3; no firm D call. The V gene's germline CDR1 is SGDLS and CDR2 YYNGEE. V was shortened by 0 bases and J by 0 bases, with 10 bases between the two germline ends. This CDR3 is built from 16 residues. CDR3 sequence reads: CASSVGLEYSGNTIYF. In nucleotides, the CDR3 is TGTGCCAGCAGCGTAGGCCTAGAATACTCTGGAAACACCATATATTTT.

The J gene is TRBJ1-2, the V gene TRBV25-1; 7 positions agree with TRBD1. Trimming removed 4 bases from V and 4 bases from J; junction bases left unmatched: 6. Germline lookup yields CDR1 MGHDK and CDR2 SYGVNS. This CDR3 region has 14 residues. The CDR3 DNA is TGTGCCAGCAGTGGGAGACAGGGAAGCTATGGCTACACCTTC. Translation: CASSGRQGSYGYTF.

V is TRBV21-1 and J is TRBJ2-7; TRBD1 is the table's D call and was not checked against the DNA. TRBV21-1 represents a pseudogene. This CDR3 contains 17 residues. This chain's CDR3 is CASSIRGSGQGLNEQYF. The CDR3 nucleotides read TGTGCCAGCAGCATCAGGGGATCGGGACAGGGACTCAACGAGCAGTACTTC.

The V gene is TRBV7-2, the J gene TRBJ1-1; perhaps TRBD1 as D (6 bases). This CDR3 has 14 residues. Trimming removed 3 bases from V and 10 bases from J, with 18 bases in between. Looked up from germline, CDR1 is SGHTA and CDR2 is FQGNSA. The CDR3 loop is CASSLWGAGRGAFF. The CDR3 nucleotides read TGTGCCAGCAGCTTGTGGGGGGCCGGGAGGGGAGCTTTCTTT. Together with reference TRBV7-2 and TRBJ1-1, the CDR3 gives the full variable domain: GAGVSQSPSNKVTEKGKDVELRCDPISGHTALYWYRQSLGQGLEFLIYFQGNSAPDKSGLPSDRFSAERTGGSVSTLTIQRTQQEDSAVYLCASSLWGAGRGAFFGQGTRLTVV.

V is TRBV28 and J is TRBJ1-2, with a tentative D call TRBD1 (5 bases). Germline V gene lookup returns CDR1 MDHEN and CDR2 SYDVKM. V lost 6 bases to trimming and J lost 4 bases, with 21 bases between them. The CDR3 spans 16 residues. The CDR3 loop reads CASSTPLQARSYGYTF. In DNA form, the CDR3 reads TGTGCCAGCAGCACCCCTCTACAGGCTAGGAGCTATGGCTACACCTTC.

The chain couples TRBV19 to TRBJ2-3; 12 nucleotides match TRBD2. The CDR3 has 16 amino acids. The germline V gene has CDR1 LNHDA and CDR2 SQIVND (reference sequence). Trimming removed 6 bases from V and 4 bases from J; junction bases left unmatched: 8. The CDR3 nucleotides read TGTGCCAGTAGCCGCCGGACTAGCGGGGAGGCAGATACGCAGTATTTT. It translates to CASSRRTSGEADTQYF.

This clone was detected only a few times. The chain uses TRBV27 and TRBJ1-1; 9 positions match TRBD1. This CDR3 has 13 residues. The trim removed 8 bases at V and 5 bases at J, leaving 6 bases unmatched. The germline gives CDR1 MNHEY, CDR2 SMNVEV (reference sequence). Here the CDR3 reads CASALQGATEAFF. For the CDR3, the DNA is TGTGCCAGCGCCCTACAGGGGGCAACTGAAGCTTTCTTT.

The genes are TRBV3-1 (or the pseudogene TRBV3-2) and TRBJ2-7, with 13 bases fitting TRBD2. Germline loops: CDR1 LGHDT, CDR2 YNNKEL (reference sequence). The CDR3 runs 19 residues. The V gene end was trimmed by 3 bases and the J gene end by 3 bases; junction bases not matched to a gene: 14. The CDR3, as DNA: TGTGCCAGCAGCCAGGGGCCCACGACTAGCGGGGGGATACGCTACGAGCAGTACTTC. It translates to CASSQGPTTSGGIRYEQYF.

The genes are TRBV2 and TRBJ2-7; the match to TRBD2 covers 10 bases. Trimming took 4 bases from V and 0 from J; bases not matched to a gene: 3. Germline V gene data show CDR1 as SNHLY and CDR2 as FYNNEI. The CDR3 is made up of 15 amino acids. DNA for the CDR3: TGTGCCAGCAGTGTAGCGGGAGGCCTCTCCTACGAGCAGTACTTC. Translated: CASSVAGGLSYEQYF.